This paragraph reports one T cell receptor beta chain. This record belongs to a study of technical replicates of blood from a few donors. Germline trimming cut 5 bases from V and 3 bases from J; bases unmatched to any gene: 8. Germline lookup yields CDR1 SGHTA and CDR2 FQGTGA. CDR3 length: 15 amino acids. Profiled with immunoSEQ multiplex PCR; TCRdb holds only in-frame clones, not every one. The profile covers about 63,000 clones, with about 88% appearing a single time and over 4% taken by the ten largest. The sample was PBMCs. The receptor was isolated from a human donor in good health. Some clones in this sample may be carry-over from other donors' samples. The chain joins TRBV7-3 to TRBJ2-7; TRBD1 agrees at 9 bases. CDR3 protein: CASSRAPGQGYEQYF. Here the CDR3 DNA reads TGTGCCAGCAGCCGAGCCCCGGGACAGGGCTACGAGCAGTACTTC.